This TCR beta chain was identified during a study of blood T cell repertoires in COVID-19. Germline V gene sequence: CDR1 KGHSH, CDR2 LQKENI. The CDR3 runs 14 residues. Trimming shortened V by 8 bases and J by 4 bases, and 18 bases separated the two germline ends. The table came from immunoSEQ multiplex PCR; TCRdb's copy has only in-frame clones and leaves some out. The table shows around 140,000 clones, with 80% to 90% occurring only once. The sample comprised peripheral blood. This chain uses TRBV18 with TRBJ2-7; a possible D gene is TRBD1 (7 bases). This TCR was recovered from a man aged 50 to 59 with active COVID-19. CDR3 coding DNA: TGTGCCAGCCAACGGGACAGAGGGGGGTACGAGCAGTACTTC. It specifies CASQRDRGGYEQYF.